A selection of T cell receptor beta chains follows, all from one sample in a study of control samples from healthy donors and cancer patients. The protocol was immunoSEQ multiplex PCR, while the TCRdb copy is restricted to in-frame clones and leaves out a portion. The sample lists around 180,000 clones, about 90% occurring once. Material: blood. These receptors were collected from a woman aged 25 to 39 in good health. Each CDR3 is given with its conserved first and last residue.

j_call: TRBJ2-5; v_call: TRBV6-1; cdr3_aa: CASSDGKETQYF
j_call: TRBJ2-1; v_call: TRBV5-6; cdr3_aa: CASSMTGTRQNNEQFF
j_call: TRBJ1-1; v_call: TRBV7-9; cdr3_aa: CASSHVQGGTEAFF
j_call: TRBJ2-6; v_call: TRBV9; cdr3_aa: CASSRQGSGANVLTF
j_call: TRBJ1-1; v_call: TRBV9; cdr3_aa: CASSVEVRGTTEAFF
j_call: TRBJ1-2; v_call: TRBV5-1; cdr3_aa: CASSGTGTGLSGYTF
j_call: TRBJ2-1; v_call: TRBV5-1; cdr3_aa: CASSATSGGTINEQFF
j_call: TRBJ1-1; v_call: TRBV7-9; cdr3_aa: CASSVQGGTTEAFF
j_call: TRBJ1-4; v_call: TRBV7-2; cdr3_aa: CASSLEVLGSGEKLFF
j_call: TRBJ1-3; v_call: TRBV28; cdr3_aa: CASSLRGGALNTIYF
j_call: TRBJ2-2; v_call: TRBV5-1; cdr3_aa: CASSPGLSTGELFF
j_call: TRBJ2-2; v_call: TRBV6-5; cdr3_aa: CASRLDRDTGELFF
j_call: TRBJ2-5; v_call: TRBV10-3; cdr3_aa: CAISESRGYRETQYF
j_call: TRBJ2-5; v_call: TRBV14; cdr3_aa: CASSQQLETQYF
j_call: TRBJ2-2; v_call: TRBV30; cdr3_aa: CAWNSGQNTGELFF
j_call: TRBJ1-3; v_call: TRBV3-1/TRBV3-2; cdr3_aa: CASSHRLTGYSGNTIYF
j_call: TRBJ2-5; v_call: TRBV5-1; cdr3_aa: CASSLVVASETQYF
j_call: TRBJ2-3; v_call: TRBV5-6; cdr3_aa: CASSFGTGGGDTQYF
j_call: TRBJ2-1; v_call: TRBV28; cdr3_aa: CASSLPPSDPQFF
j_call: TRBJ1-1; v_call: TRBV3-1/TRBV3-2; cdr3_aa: CASSQDLPGRATEAFF
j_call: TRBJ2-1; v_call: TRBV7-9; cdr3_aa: CASSLSNEQFF
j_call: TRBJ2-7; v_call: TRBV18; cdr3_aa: CASSPGMASSYEQYF
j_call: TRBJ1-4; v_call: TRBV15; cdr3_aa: CATTTRRNEKLFF
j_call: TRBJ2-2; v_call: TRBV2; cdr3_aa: CASSEQGRAGELFF
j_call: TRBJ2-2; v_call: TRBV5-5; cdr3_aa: CASSFAWGHRVAGELFF
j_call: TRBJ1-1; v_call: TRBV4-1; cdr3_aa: CASSEGQRLNTEAFF
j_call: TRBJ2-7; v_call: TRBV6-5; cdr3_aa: CASSFPGARGEQYF
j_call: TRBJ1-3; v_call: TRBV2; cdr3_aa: CASSDGDRAGNTIYF
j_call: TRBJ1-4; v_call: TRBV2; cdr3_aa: CASNRGGNEKLFF
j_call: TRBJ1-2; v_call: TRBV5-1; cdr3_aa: CASSLGGGRDYGYTF
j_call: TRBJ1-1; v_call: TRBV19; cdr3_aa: CASSIVGAEAFF
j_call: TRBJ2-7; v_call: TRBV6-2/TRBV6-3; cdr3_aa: CASSYAGDYEQYF
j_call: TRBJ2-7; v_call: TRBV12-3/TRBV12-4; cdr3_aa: CASSPGLVGEQYF
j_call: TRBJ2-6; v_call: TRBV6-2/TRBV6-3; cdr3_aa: CASSYSPRKGNSGANVLTF
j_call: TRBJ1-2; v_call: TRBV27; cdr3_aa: CASSLRPGQGMYGGYTF
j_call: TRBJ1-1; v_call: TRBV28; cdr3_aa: CASSSGPIKGAFF
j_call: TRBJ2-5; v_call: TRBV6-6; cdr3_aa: CASSSSHRGRETQYF
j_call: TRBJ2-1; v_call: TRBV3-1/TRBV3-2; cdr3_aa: CASSQDINLETGAHNEQFF
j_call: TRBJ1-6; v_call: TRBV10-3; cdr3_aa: CAISAGFNSPLHF
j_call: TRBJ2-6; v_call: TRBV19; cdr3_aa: CASSIPTVPVLTF
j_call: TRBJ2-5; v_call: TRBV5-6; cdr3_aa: CASSLGQQETQYF
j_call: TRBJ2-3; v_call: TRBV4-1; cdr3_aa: CASSRGRLAGGTSTDTQYF
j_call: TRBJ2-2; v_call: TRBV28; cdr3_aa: CASSLWRVLGQGARGGELFF
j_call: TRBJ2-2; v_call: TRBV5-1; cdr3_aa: CASSLAGALGAGELFF
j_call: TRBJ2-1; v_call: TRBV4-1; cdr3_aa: CASSYRGNEQFF
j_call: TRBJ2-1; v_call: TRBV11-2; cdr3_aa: CASSPTTGGTSYNEQFF
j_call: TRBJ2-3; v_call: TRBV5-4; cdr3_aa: CASSLEFGGSLSTDTQYF
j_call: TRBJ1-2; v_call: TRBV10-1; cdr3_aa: CASSESKGGVGYTF
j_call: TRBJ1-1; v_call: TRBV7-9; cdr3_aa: CASSFEMGNWFF
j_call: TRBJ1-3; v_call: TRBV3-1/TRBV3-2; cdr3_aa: CASSPSVSSGNTIYF
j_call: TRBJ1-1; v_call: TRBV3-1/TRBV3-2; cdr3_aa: CASSQVSAEAFF
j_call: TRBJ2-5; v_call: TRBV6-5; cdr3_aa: CASRGSGARETQYF
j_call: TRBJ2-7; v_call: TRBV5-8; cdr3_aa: CASSLLGQAYEQYF
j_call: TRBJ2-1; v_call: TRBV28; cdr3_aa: CASSLLGRGNEQFF